The T cell receptor (beta chain) under discussion was sequenced for a study of blood T cell repertoires in COVID-19 (dated by TCRdb to 2018 to 2021). Notes on the research overall: The collaborator samples originated in the United States, Italy and Spain and spanned the acute and convalescent phases of COVID-19. The prospective study material was composed of cDNA or gDNA derived from T cells, B-cell-depleted T cells, or PBMCs. Deeply sampled blood TCRbeta repertoires from subjects exposed to, actively infected with, or recovered from COVID-19 were included in the dataset. The repertoires were made available in a free public database intended to serve as a resource for research on the immune response to SARS-CoV-2. The samples were drawn from two sources: the first 160 participants of the ongoing ImmuneRACE study, and 950 to 1,500 subjects contributed by 6 global collaborators. A de-identified subject ID, COVID-19 status, age in years and sex were almost always included in the sample metadata. Where available, HLA class I and class II types were obtained from metadata supplied by the sample provider rather than from assay-based typing.

The collaborating institutions used their own protocols to collect whole blood in K2EDTA tubes. For TCRbeta analysis, collaborators shipped samples as frozen whole blood, isolated PBMCs, or DNA extracted from either of those sample types. Comments on this clone: The antigen this receptor binds is unknown. One base away there is no much larger clone; base qualities are not given.

The research as a whole found: Clinical and demographic metadata were provided uncurated, with the amount varying by source and participant.

The immunoSEQ Assay, a bias-controlled multiplex PCR, was used to amplify TCRbeta CDR3 regions from genomic DNA. The study's processing was this. Within the assay, amplification of reference gene primers was used to estimate how many nucleated cells each sample contained. Sequence reads were collapsed and filtered to measure the absolute abundance of every unique TCRbeta CDR3 rearrangement. For each sample, productive Simpson clonality was calculated as the square root of Simpson's diversity index over productive rearrangements. In its TCRdb copy, this immuneACCESS table keeps in-frame sequences only and misses some clones. Where compared with another copy, unresolved V genes explain less than half of these, and the others have no known cause. The DNA gave D and trimming, while V, J and clone size come from that table. The sample yields about 34,000 clones; 90% were counted once. Roughly 20% of the sample rests with the top ten.

This clonotype originated in a man older than 75 with acute or convalescent COVID-19. The material sequenced was peripheral blood.

The CDR3 has the sequence CASSTGQDTEAFF. The DNA is as follows: TGTGCCAGTAGTACCGGACAGGACACTGAAGCTTTCTTT. The V and J genes are TRBV19 and TRBJ1-1; 7 middle bases align to TRBD1. The CDR3 holds 13 amino acids from the cysteine to the phenylalanine. Solely the CDR3 DNA is kept, with 39 bases framed from the first base. At the junction V is shortened by 4 bases and J by 3 bases; bases outside the gene matches: 2. The germline V gene (reference sequence) yields LNHDA for CDR1 and SQIVND for CDR2.